This record concerns one T cell receptor (beta chain) sequence. The antigen is unknown. This CDR3 comprises 16 residues. Looked up from germline, CDR1 is LNHNV and CDR2 is YYDKDF (reference sequence). V was cut by 1 base and J by 0 bases, with 11 bases left in between. The data are from a study of cytomegalovirus exposure and HLA in healthy donors. Notes on the study in general: In a later analysis, TCR beta V- and J-gene trimming was associated with a missense DCLRE1C variant. Most subjects had HLA-A and HLA-B alleles reportedly predicted accurately by TCR beta sequences.

The PCR used 60 Vbeta and 13 Jbeta primers. Original handling: Roughly 80 million unique TCR beta chains, 9 million to 12 million shared, were counted in a later analysis. TCRdb's copy holds only in-frame clones and misses some; the assay was immunoSEQ multiplex PCR. V, J and clone size are those of that table, while D and trimming were read from the DNA. This table holds about 180,000 clones, more than 65% found once. The sequencing sample was made of PBMCs. The rearrangement uses TRBV15 and TRBJ2-3; D gene uncertain. The TCR sequence derives from a girl aged 2-10 years in good health and CMV-seropositive. CDR3 nucleotide sequence: TGTGCCACCAGCAGAGTGAGAGGAACTAGCACAGATACGCAGTATTTT. Residues: CATSRVRGTSTDTQYF.